This T cell receptor beta chain was recorded in a study of blood T cell repertoires in COVID-19. Participant ages covered roughly 18 to 89 years across 24 US areas. This CDR3 has 18 residues. Trimming at V came to 2 bases and at J to 5 bases, leaving 14 bases not matched to a gene. Germline CDR1 and CDR2: LGHNA and YNFKEQ. Produced via immunoSEQ multiplex PCR; TCRdb's table is partial and in-frame only. The sample has approximately 250,000 clones; more than 70% are singletons. This rearrangement joins TRBV4-2 to TRBJ2-3; 9 positions match TRBD2. Sequenced sample: PBMCs or T cells enriched from blood (not recorded which). The receptor was isolated from a woman in her thirties or forties with acute COVID-19. The CDR3 DNA sequence: TGTGCCAGCAGCCAACATGGGAATCGAGCGGGAGGAGTAGATACGCAGTATTTT. Translating it yields CASSQHGNRAGGVDTQYF.